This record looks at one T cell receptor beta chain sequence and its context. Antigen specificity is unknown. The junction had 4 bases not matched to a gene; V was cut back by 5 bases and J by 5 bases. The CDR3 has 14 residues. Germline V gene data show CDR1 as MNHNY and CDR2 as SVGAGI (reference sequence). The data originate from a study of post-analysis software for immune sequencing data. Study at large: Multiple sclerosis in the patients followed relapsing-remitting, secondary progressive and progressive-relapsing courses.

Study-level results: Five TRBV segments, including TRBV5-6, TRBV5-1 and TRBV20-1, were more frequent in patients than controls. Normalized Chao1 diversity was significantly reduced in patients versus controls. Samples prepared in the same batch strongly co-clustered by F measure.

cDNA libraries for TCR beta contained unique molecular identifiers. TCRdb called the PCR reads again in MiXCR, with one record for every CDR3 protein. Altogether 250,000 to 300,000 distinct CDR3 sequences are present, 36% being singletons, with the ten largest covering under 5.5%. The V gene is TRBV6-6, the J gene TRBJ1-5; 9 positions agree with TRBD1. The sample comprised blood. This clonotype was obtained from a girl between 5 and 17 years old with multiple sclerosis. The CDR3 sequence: CASSGRTGDQPQHF. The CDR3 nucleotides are TGTGCCAGCAGTGGGCGGACAGGGGATCAGCCCCAGCATTTT.